The 7 T cell receptor beta chains below come from one sample, sequenced in a study of prognosis after radiotherapy for stage I lung cancer. From genomic DNA, TCR beta CDR3 was amplified by two-round multiplex PCR. During first-round PCR, primers specific to each TRBV and TRBJ gene were used. TCRdb reanalysed the multiplex PCR reads using MiXCR and keeps one entry per CDR3 protein. The sample carries over 45,000 distinct CDR3 sequences, roughly 29% recorded once. Here the sequenced sample was PBMCs, taken before or after stereotactic body radiation therapy (not recorded which). Every receptor here comes from a donor of 50 years or more with non-small cell lung cancer.

This clonotype was observed many times. The V gene is TRBV2, the J gene TRBJ2-1; 7 bases line up with TRBD2. Germline lookup yields CDR1 SNHLY and CDR2 FYNNEI. V shed 9 bases and J 7 bases; nucleotides not matched to a gene: 15. The CDR3 length is 15 residues. This chain's CDR3 is CASMMGGAPLNEQFF. CDR3 coding DNA: TGTGCCAGTATGATGGGAGGGGCCCCTTTGAATGAGCAGTTCTTC.

This clonotype showed up many times. The V gene is TRBV10-3, the J gene TRBJ1-1; D is undetermined. V dropped 3 bases and J dropped 4 bases, with 9 bases sitting between them. CDR3 length: 13 residues. The germline V gene has CDR1 ENHRY and CDR2 SYGVKD. The chain's CDR3 is CAISENTFTEAFF. The CDR3 DNA sequence: TGTGCCATCAGTGAAAACACTTTCACTGAAGCTTTCTTT.

Worth noting for this clonotype: This likely stems from a read error, as it lies one base from a far larger clone. This chain links TRBV6-4 with TRBJ2-1; 7 positions agree with TRBD1. Germline loops: CDR1 MRHNA, CDR2 SNTAGT. The CDR3 is 14 amino acids. Trimming took 7 bases from V and 9 from J; bases not matched to a gene: 12. Written as DNA, the CDR3 is TGTGCCAGCAATTACCCGGGACAGAGGGGTGAGCAGTTCTTC. It translates to CASNYPGQRGEQFF.

As concerns this clonotype: The junction departs from the called germline gene at one end, perhaps through a read error. The gene calls are TRBV11-2 and TRBJ2-5; 7 nucleotides align to TRBD2. Germline V gene data show CDR1 as SGHAT and CDR2 as FQNNGV. The CDR3 contains 13 residues. CDR3 DNA sequence: TGTGCCAGCAGCTACGGGGAGGGAGAGACCAAGTACTTC. Translating it yields CASSYGEGETKYF.

The rearrangement joins TRBV4-2 to TRBJ2-5, with 10 bases matching TRBD2. Germline CDR1 and CDR2: LGHNA and YNFKEQ. This CDR3 has 16 amino acids. Trimming at V came to 0 bases and at J to 5 bases, leaving 6 bases not matched to a gene. The CDR3 DNA follows: TGTGCCAGCAGCCAAGATTCGGAGCGGGGGGGTGAGACCCAGTACTTC. This encodes CASSQDSERGGETQYF.

This clonotype was detected ten times or more. This chain connects TRBV29-1 to TRBJ2-5; D gene unclear. The CDR3 extends over 16 amino acids. Trimming shortened V by 4 bases and J by 5 bases, and 23 bases separated the two germline ends. Germline-derived CDR1 and CDR2 are SQVTM and ANQGSEA. The CDR3 spells CSVVSPDAARVETQYF. CDR3 in DNA: TGCAGCGTTGTATCCCCGGATGCGGCACGGGTGGAGACCCAGTACTTC.

This clonotype was found many times. V usage is TRBV12-3 or TRBV12-4 and J usage is TRBJ1-4; D unresolved. Between the trimmed V and J ends, which lost 8 bases and 5 bases, there was a span of 12 bases. The CDR3 contains 13 residues. The DNA for the CDR3 is TGTGCCAGCGGAGACGAGGGAAATGAAAAACTGTTTTTT. Its translation is CASGDEGNEKLFF.